The 23 T cell receptor beta chains below were found in one sample sequenced in a study of blood T cell repertoires in COVID-19. Measured with immunoSEQ multiplex PCR; TCRdb has only the in-frame clones, and not every one. Seen here are 200,000 to 300,000 clones, 75% to 90% observed once, and the top ten hold approximately 2%. Sequenced: peripheral blood. Source of these receptors: a young man with active or convalescent COVID-19.

V is TRBV4-2 and J is TRBJ1-2, with D perhaps TRBD1 (6 bases). This CDR3 has 19 amino acids. The ends were cut back, 3 bases at V and 2 bases at J, with 25 bases in the middle. Germline V gene sequence: CDR1 LGHNA, CDR2 YNFKEQ. The CDR3 loop is CASSHKEKPPGVRNYGYTF. The CDR3 coding sequence is TGTGCCAGCAGCCACAAGGAAAAGCCGCCAGGGGTAAGGAACTATGGCTACACCTTC.

This chain uses TRBV24-1 with TRBJ1-5; 8 bases map to TRBD1. The V gene end was trimmed by 8 bases and the J gene end by 6 bases; junction bases not matched to a gene: 2. The CDR3 runs to 12 residues. Germline-derived CDR1 and CDR2 are KGHDR and SFDVKD. The CDR3, as DNA: TGTGCCACCAAAACAGGGGGTCAGCCCCAGCATTTT. Its protein is CATKTGGQPQHF.

J is TRBJ1-4 and V is TRBV5-6; no reliable D call. V was clipped by 5 bases and J by 8 bases, with 16 bases between them. Germline V lookup: CDR1 SGHDT, CDR2 YYEEEE. The CDR3 runs to 14 residues. As DNA, the CDR3 is TGTGCCAGCAGTCGTTCGGGTCGGAGGGAAAAACTGTTTTTT. This codes for CASSRSGRREKLFF. Using reference TRBV5-6 and TRBJ1-4 for the parts outside the CDR3, the full variable domain is DAGVTQSPTHLIKTRGQQVTLRCSPKSGHDTVSWYQQALGQGPQFIFQYYEEEERQRGNFPDRFSGHQFPNYSSELNVNALLLGDSALYLCASSRSGRREKLFFGSGTQLSVL.

The rearrangement links TRBV6-2 or TRBV6-3 to TRBJ1-3; a possible D gene is TRBD1 (5 bases). Trimming removed 2 bases from V and 1 base from J, with 9 bases in between. This CDR3 region has 15 residues. Germline V gene sequence: CDR1 MNHEY, CDR2 SVGEGT. CDR3 sequence (DNA): TGTGCCAGCAGTTACGCGCAGGGATCTGGAAACACCATATATTTT. It yields the protein CASSYAQGSGNTIYF.

The rearrangement links TRBV2 to TRBJ2-1, with D maybe TRBD1 (6 bases). This CDR3 comprises 14 residues. The V and J ends lost 7 bases and 5 bases respectively, with 15 bases between them. Germline CDR1 is SNHLY and CDR2 is FYNNEI. CDR3 protein: CASNPRGNDNEQFF. In DNA form, the CDR3 reads TGTGCCAGCAACCCAAGGGGGAATGACAATGAGCAGTTCTTC. Drawing the rest from reference TRBV2 and TRBJ2-1, the complete variable domain is EPEVTQTPSHQVTQMGQEVILRCVPISNHLYFYWYRQILGQKVEFLVSFYNNEISEKSEIFDDQFSVERPDGSNFTLKIRSTKLEDSAMYFCASNPRGNDNEQFFGPGTRLTVL.

The chain joins TRBV2 to TRBJ1-5; D is undetermined. The germline V gene encodes CDR1 SNHLY and CDR2 FYNNEI. CDR3 size: 14 residues. Trimming cost V 3 bases and J 1 base, with 7 bases left between them. CDR3 sequence: CASSDIRSNQPQHF. CDR3 bases: TGTGCCAGCAGTGATATCAGGAGCAATCAGCCCCAGCATTTT.

The chain is built from TRBV9 and TRBJ2-7, with D possibly matching TRBD1 (6 bases). V was pared by 4 bases and J by 5 bases, with 22 bases between. The CDR3 sequence is 16 residues long. CDR1 is SGDLS and CDR2 is YYNGEE in the germline V gene. Written as DNA, the CDR3 is TGTGCCAGCAGCACACGAGGGGGTAGGAGTCTGAACGAGCAGTACTTC. It translates to CASSTRGGRSLNEQYF.

The chain couples TRBV11-1 to TRBJ2-1; TRBD2 matches 7 bases. The J segment lost 4 bases and the V segment lost 5 bases, leaving 11 bases of the junction unmatched. Germline CDR1 is SGHAT and CDR2 is FQDESV (reference sequence). The CDR3 runs to 16 residues. The CDR3, as DNA: TGTGCCAGCAGCCCACAGACTAGCCGATATTACAATGAGCAGTTCTTC. Residues: CASSPQTSRYYNEQFF.

The genes are TRBV5-6 and TRBJ1-1; no firm D call. Germline-derived CDR1 and CDR2 are SGHDT and YYEEEE. This CDR3 contains 13 residues. V dropped 2 bases and J dropped 1 base, with 6 bases sitting between them. For the CDR3, the DNA is TGTGCCAGCAGCTTTTCAGGGAACACTGAAGCTTTCTTT. This sequence encodes CASSFSGNTEAFF.

V gene TRBV7-9 combines with J gene TRBJ2-1, with 11 bases identical to TRBD2. The V segment lost 5 bases and the J segment 5 bases; nucleotides outside the gene matches: 5. This CDR3 has 15 amino acids. Per germline, CDR1 SEHNR and CDR2 FQNEAQ (reference sequence). The CDR3 DNA sequence: TGTGCCAGCAGCCACTTTAGCGGGGGGGACAATGAGCAGTTCTTC. Its protein is CASSHFSGGDNEQFF. Filled out from reference TRBV7-9 and TRBJ2-1, the complete variable domain reads DTGVSQNPRHKITKRGQNVTFRCDPISEHNRLYWYRQTLGQGPEFLTYFQNEAQLEKSRLLSDRFSAERPKGSFSTLEIQRTEQGDSAMYLCASSHFSGGDNEQFFGPGTRLTVL.

This chain joins TRBV9 and TRBJ1-2, with D tentatively TRBD1 (5 bases). V was pared by 5 bases and J by 1 base, with 12 bases between. CDR1 and CDR2 (germline): SGDLS, YYNGEE. The CDR3 spans 14 residues. The CDR3 region has the DNA TGTGCCAGCAGACGTGAGACAGATAACTATGGCTACACCTTC. Encoded protein: CASRRETDNYGYTF.

This clone was seen a handful of times. This chain joins TRBV7-9 and TRBJ1-2; D unclear. The V end was cut by 3 bases, the J end by 1 base, with 9 bases between. The length of the CDR3 is 14 residues. CDR1 is SEHNR and CDR2 is FQNEAQ in the germline V gene (reference sequence). The CDR3 DNA reads as TGTGCCAGCAGCTTGGCTGGGAGTAACTATGGCTACACCTTC. It specifies CASSLAGSNYGYTF. Using reference TRBV7-9 and TRBJ1-2 for the parts outside the CDR3, the full variable domain is DTGVSQNPRHKITKRGQNVTFRCDPISEHNRLYWYRQTLGQGPEFLTYFQNEAQLEKSRLLSDRFSAERPKGSFSTLEIQRTEQGDSAMYLCASSLAGSNYGYTFGSGTRLTVV.

This rearrangement joins TRBV7-9 to TRBJ2-3, with 7 bases matching TRBD1. The ends lost 6 bases at V and 6 bases at J; junction bases unmatched: 15. CDR1 and CDR2 (germline): SEHNR, FQNEAQ (reference sequence). The CDR3 has 16 residues. The CDR3 is CASSLPGQRVSDTQYF. CDR3 DNA: TGTGCCAGCAGTTTGCCGGGACAGAGGGTTTCTGATACGCAGTATTTT.

The chain uses TRBV11-2 and TRBJ2-5; 10 bases match TRBD2. Per the germline V gene, CDR1 is SGHAT and CDR2 is FQNNGV. Trimming cost V 5 bases and J 4 bases; bases outside gene matches: 10. The CDR3 loop spans 16 amino acids. The CDR3 DNA reads TGTGCCAGCAGCGTCACTAGCGGGGCACGGGGAGAGACCCAGTACTTC. As protein: CASSVTSGARGETQYF.

The chain employs TRBV10-3 and TRBJ2-7; maybe TRBD2 (5 bases). Germline V lookup: CDR1 ENHRY, CDR2 SYGVKD. The CDR3 runs to 13 residues. V was clipped by 0 bases and J by 6 bases, with 9 bases between them. The CDR3 here is CAISESLAGEQYF. The DNA of the CDR3 is TGTGCCATCAGTGAGTCGCTAGCAGGCGAGCAGTACTTC.

The chain carries TRBV18 and TRBJ1-3, with 8 bases aligning to TRBD1. Germline V gene data show CDR1 as KGHSH and CDR2 as LQKENI. The J segment lost 0 bases and the V segment lost 2 bases, leaving 6 bases of the junction unmatched. CDR3 length: 17 amino acids. The CDR3 sequence is CASSPYGQGFSGNTIYF. CDR3 bases: TGTGCCAGCTCACCATACGGACAGGGTTTCTCTGGAAACACCATATATTTT.

This rearrangement joins TRBV5-1 to TRBJ1-3; the match to TRBD1 covers 7 bases. The CDR3 sequence is 15 residues long. V shed 2 bases, J shed 4 bases, and the junction held 6 bases outside the gene matches. Germline CDR1 is SGHRS and CDR2 is YFSETQ. CDR3 protein: CASSLGGGAGNTIYF. CDR3 DNA sequence: TGCGCCAGCAGCTTAGGAGGGGGCGCGGGAAACACCATATATTTT.

The J gene is TRBJ1-3, the V gene TRBV30; D is uncertain. V lost 3 bases and J 3 bases, leaving 15 bases between the germline ends. There are 15 residues in the CDR3. Germline-derived CDR1 and CDR2 are GTSNPN and SVGIG (reference sequence). The CDR3 loop reads CAWSTFSYLGNTIYF. CDR3 coding DNA: TGTGCCTGGAGCACTTTTTCGTATCTTGGAAACACCATATATTTT.

This chain links TRBV30 with TRBJ2-2, with 14 bases lining up with TRBD2. CDR1 is GTSNPN and CDR2 is SVGIG in the germline V gene (reference sequence). The ends lost 2 bases at V and 4 bases at J; junction bases unmatched: 15. This CDR3 contains 20 residues. The CDR3 region has the DNA TGTGCCTGGAGTACTCCGAGAGGGACTAGCGGGAGACTTAGCACCGGGGAGCTGTTTTTT. Translating it yields CAWSTPRGTSGRLSTGELFF.

About this clone itself: One end of the junction fails to match germline, which may point to a read error. The genes are TRBV5-8 and TRBJ1-4; TRBD1 might be the D (6 bases). Looked up from germline, CDR1 is SGHTS and CDR2 is YDEGEE. The CDR3 sequence is 13 residues long. CDR3 sequence: CATQGLMNGKLFF. The CDR3 nucleotides read TGTGCCACGCAGGGGCTAATGAATGGAAAACTGTTTTTT.

The gene calls are TRBV19 and TRBJ1-5, with D possibly TRBD1 on 6 matching bases. Germline V CDR1 and CDR2: LNHDA, SQIVND (reference sequence). CDR3 size: 16 residues. V was cut by 4 bases and J by 3 bases, with 16 bases left in between. DNA for the CDR3: TGTGCCAGTAGTAACGGGGGGCTTGTGTCCAATCAGCCCCAGCATTTT. Translating gives CASSNGGLVSNQPQHF.

This chain joins TRBV14 and TRBJ1-6; 8 bases match TRBD1. Germline V gene data show CDR1 as SGHDN and CDR2 as FVKESK. The CDR3 is 13 amino acids. V lost 9 bases, J lost 10 bases, and 8 bases stayed unmatched. CDR3 coding DNA: TGTGCCAGGGTCAGGGGGCTGGGATCACCCCTCCACTTT. Protein: CARVRGLGSPLHF. Filled out from reference TRBV14 and TRBJ1-6, the complete variable domain reads EAGVTQFPSHSVIEKGQTVTLRCDPISGHDNLYWYRRVMGKEIKFLLHFVKESKQDESGMPNNRFLAERTGGTYSTLKVQPAELEDSGVYFCARVRGLGSPLHFGNGTRLTVT.

V and J are TRBV10-3 and TRBJ2-3; D might be TRBD2 (6 bases). This CDR3 is 17 amino acids long. Trimming stripped 6 bases from V and 0 bases from J, with 19 bases between. Looked up from germline, CDR1 is ENHRY and CDR2 is SYGVKD. The CDR3: CAISKSRDGSSTDTQYF. CDR3 sequence (DNA): TGTGCCATCAGCAAATCTAGGGACGGGAGCAGCACAGATACGCAGTATTTT.